A selection of T cell receptor beta chains follows, all from one sample in a study of blood T cells in healthy people across ages. TCRdb redid the calling of the 5' RACE reads with MiXCR, one entry per CDR3 protein. Among 1 million to 1.2 million distinct CDR3 sequences listed, around two fifths were seen once. Sequencing used blood. All receptors come from a man aged 18-30 years in good health. The CDR3 runs from the conserved cysteine through the conserved F or W. D genes are given only for firm matches. Size tells how often a clone was seen (once, few, many) or the class of an expanded clone, and some rows leave it out.

J gene: TRBJ2-7; clone size: -; D gene: TRBD1; V gene: TRBV29-1; CDR3 protein: CSVEDTRGQDEQYF; CDR3 DNA: TGCAGCGTTGAAGATACAAGGGGGCAGGATGAGCAGTACTTC
J gene: TRBJ2-7; clone size: -; D gene: -; V gene: TRBV13; CDR3 protein: CASSQLGAHNEQYF; CDR3 DNA: TGTGCCAGCAGCCAACTAGGGGCACACAATGAGCAGTACTTC
J gene: TRBJ1-4; clone size: few; D gene: -; V gene: TRBV12-3/TRBV12-4; CDR3 protein: CASTHSLTTNEKLFF; CDR3 DNA: TGTGCCAGCACCCACTCCCTAACAACTAATGAAAAACTGTTTTTT
J gene: TRBJ2-2; clone size: -; D gene: -; V gene: TRBV29-1; CDR3 protein: CSVDGPGTNTGELFF; CDR3 DNA: TGCAGCGTTGACGGACCGGGGACGAACACCGGGGAGCTGTTTTTT
J gene: TRBJ2-2; clone size: -; D gene: -; V gene: TRBV7-2; CDR3 protein: CASSPRTTTGELFF; CDR3 DNA: TGTGCCAGCAGCCCAAGGACCACGACCGGGGAGCTGTTTTTT
J gene: TRBJ1-1; clone size: -; D gene: -; V gene: TRBV6-5; CDR3 protein: CASTPGTQKGEAFF; CDR3 DNA: TGTGCCAGCACCCCAGGGACACAAAAAGGGGAAGCTTTCTTT
J gene: TRBJ2-3; clone size: -; D gene: TRBD2; V gene: TRBV4-3; CDR3 protein: CASSQDPLAGGNTQYF; CDR3 DNA: TGCGCCAGCAGCCAAGACCCGCTAGCGGGGGGTAATACGCAGTATTTT
J gene: TRBJ1-4; clone size: few; D gene: -; V gene: TRBV20-1; CDR3 protein: CSARAETTNEKLFF; CDR3 DNA: TGCAGTGCTAGAGCAGAGACAACTAATGAAAAACTGTTTTTT
J gene: TRBJ1-1; clone size: few; D gene: -; V gene: TRBV4-3; CDR3 protein: CASSPRFRNTEAFF; CDR3 DNA: TGCGCCAGCAGCCCCCGGTTTCGGAACACTGAAGCTTTCTTT
J gene: TRBJ1-2; clone size: -; D gene: -; V gene: TRBV9; CDR3 protein: CASSSRWGDGYTF; CDR3 DNA: TGTGCCAGCAGCTCCCGCTGGGGAGATGGCTACACCTTC
J gene: TRBJ2-1; clone size: few; D gene: TRBD2; V gene: TRBV28; CDR3 protein: CASRRTSGVYNEQFF; CDR3 DNA: TGTGCCAGCAGGCGGACTAGCGGGGTGTACAATGAGCAGTTCTTC
J gene: TRBJ1-2; clone size: few; D gene: -; V gene: TRBV12-3/TRBV12-4; CDR3 protein: CASSLVGVGAVIGYTF; CDR3 DNA: TGTGCCAGCAGTCTGGTGGGAGTGGGGGCCGTTATCGGCTACACCTTC
J gene: TRBJ2-7; clone size: -; D gene: TRBD1; V gene: TRBV27; CDR3 protein: CASSLEGGKSYEQYF; CDR3 DNA: TGTGCCAGCAGTTTGGAAGGGGGCAAAAGCTACGAGCAGTACTTC
J gene: TRBJ2-7; clone size: -; D gene: TRBD1; V gene: TRBV28; CDR3 protein: CANSLPGQRNNEQYF; CDR3 DNA: TGTGCCAACAGTTTACCGGGACAGAGAAACAATGAGCAGTACTTC
J gene: TRBJ2-4; clone size: -; D gene: -; V gene: TRBV7-2; CDR3 protein: CASSLVAKSLAKNIQYF; CDR3 DNA: TGTGCCAGCAGCTTGGTAGCGAAGAGTCTAGCCAAAAACATTCAGTACTTC
J gene: TRBJ2-6; clone size: -; D gene: TRBD1; V gene: TRBV10-3; CDR3 protein: CAISGTGSSGANVLTF; CDR3 DNA: TGTGCCATCAGTGGGACAGGGTCCTCTGGGGCCAACGTCCTGACTTTC
J gene: TRBJ1-1; clone size: -; D gene: TRBD1; V gene: TRBV3-1; CDR3 protein: CASSQGTGGRGSEAFF; CDR3 DNA: TGTGCCAGCAGCCAAGGAACAGGGGGCAGGGGCAGTGAAGCTTTCTTT
J gene: TRBJ1-2; clone size: -; D gene: -; V gene: TRBV4-1; CDR3 protein: CASSQVGLEVLGYTF; CDR3 DNA: TGCGCCAGCAGCCAAGTTGGTTTGGAGGTCTTAGGCTACACCTTC
J gene: TRBJ2-3; clone size: few; D gene: TRBD2; V gene: TRBV9; CDR3 protein: CASSPEGLAADTQYF; CDR3 DNA: TGTGCCAGCAGCCCCGAGGGACTAGCGGCAGATACGCAGTATTTT
J gene: TRBJ2-6; clone size: -; D gene: -; V gene: TRBV30; CDR3 protein: CAYQQAAGANVLTF; CDR3 DNA: TGTGCCTATCAACAGGCGGCTGGGGCCAACGTCCTGACTTTC
J gene: TRBJ2-1; clone size: few; D gene: -; V gene: TRBV28; CDR3 protein: CASSSPVRGDSYNEQFF; CDR3 DNA: TGTGCCAGCAGTTCCCCCGTTCGGGGCGACTCCTACAATGAGCAGTTCTTC
J gene: TRBJ2-3; clone size: -; D gene: -; V gene: TRBV5-6; CDR3 protein: CASSLWGTTDTQYF; CDR3 DNA: TGTGCCAGCAGCTTGTGGGGAACCACAGATACGCAGTATTTT
J gene: TRBJ1-1; clone size: -; D gene: -; V gene: TRBV27; CDR3 protein: CASSFPGTNTEAFF; CDR3 DNA: TGTGCCAGCAGTTTTCCAGGGACGAACACTGAAGCTTTCTTT
J gene: TRBJ2-5; clone size: -; D gene: -; V gene: TRBV19; CDR3 protein: CASSPLDSPNRETQYF; CDR3 DNA: TGTGCCAGTAGTCCGTTGGATTCCCCCAATAGGGAGACCCAGTACTTC
J gene: TRBJ1-6; clone size: few; D gene: -; V gene: TRBV5-1; CDR3 protein: CASSLGVTSSYNSPLHF; CDR3 DNA: TGCGCCAGCAGCTTGGGAGTCACGAGCTCCTATAATTCACCCCTCCACTTT
J gene: TRBJ2-3; clone size: -; D gene: -; V gene: TRBV18; CDR3 protein: CASSPPPNTDTQYF; CDR3 DNA: TGTGCCAGCTCACCACCCCCGAACACAGATACGCAGTATTTT
J gene: TRBJ1-2; clone size: -; D gene: -; V gene: TRBV10-3; CDR3 protein: CAIRKEGLNYGYTF; CDR3 DNA: TGTGCCATCAGGAAAGAGGGGCTTAACTATGGCTACACCTTC